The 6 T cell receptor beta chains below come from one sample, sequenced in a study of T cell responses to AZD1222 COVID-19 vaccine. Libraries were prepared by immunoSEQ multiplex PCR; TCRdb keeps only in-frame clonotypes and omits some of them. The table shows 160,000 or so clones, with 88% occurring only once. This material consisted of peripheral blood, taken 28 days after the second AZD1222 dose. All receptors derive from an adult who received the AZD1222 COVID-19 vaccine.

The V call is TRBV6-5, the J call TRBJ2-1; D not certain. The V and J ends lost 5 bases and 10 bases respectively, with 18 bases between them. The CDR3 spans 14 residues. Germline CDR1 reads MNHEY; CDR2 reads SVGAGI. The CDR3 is CASSLEVGVGEQFF. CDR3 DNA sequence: TGTGCCAGCAGTCTCGAGGTCGGCGTTGGGGAGCAGTTCTTC.

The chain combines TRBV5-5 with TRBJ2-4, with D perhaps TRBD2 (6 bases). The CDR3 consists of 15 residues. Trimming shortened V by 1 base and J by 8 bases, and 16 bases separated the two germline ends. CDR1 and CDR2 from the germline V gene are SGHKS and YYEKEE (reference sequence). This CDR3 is CASSLYIREEDIQYF. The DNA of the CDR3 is TGTGCCAGCAGCTTGTATATCAGGGAGGAGGACATTCAGTACTTC.

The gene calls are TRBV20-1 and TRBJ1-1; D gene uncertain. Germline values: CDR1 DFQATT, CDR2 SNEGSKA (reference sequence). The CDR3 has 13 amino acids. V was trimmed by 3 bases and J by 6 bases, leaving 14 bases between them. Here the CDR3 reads CSASLGGIPEAFF. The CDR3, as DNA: TGCAGTGCTAGTCTGGGAGGGATCCCTGAAGCTTTCTTT.

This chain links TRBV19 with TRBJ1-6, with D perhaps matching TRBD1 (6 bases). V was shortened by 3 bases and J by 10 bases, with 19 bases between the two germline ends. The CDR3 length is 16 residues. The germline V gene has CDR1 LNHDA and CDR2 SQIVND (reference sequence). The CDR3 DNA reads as TGTGCCAGTAGTATGGAGGGGACATCCGTGCAATCACCCCTCCACTTT. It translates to CASSMEGTSVQSPLHF. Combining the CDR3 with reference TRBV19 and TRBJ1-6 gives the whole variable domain DGGITQSPKYLFRKEGQNVTLSCEQNLNHDAMYWYRQDPGQGLRLIYYSQIVNDFQKGDIAEGYSVSREKKESFPLTVTSAQKNPTAFYLCASSMEGTSVQSPLHFGNGTRLTVT.

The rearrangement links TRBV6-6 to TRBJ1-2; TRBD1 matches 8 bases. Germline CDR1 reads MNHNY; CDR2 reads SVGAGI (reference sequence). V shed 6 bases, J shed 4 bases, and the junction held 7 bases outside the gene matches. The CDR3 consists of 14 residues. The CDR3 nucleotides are TGTGCCAGCAGACCCAGGGGGCTTGGCTATGGCTACACCTTC. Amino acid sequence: CASRPRGLGYGYTF.

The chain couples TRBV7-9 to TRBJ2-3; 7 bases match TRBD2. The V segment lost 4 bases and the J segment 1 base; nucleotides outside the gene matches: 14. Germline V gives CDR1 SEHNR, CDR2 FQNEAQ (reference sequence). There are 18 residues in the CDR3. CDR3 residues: CASSSPEGGSGRTDTQYF. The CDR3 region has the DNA TGTGCCAGCAGCTCCCCCGAGGGAGGGAGCGGCCGCACAGATACGCAGTATTTT.